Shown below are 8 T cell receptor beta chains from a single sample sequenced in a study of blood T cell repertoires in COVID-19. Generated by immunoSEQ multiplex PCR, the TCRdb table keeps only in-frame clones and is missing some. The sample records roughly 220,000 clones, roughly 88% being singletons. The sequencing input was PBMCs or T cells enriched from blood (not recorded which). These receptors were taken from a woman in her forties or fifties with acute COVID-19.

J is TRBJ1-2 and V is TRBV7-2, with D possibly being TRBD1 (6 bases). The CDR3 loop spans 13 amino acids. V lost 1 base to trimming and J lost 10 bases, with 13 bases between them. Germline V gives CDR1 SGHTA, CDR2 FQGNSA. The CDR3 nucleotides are TGTGCCAGCAGCTTAGTTTGGGACAACTCCTACACCTTC. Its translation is CASSLVWDNSYTF.

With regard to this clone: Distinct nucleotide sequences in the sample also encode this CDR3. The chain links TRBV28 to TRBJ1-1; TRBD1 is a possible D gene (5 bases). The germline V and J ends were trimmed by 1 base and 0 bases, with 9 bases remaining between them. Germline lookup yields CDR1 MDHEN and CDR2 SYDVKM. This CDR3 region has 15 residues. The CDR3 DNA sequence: TGTGCCAGCAGTTTATATCAGGGCATGAACACTGAAGCTTTCTTT. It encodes CASSLYQGMNTEAFF.

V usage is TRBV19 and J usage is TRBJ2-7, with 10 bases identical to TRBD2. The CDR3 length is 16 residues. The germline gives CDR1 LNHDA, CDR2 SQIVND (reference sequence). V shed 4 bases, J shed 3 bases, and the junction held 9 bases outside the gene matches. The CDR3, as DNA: TGTGCCAGTAGTAGAAAAAGCGGGAGGGCCGACTACGAGCAGTACTTC. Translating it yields CASSRKSGRADYEQYF.

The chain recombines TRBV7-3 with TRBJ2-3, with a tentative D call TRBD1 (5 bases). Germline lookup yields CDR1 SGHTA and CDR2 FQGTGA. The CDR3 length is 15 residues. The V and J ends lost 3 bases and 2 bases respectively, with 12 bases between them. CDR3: CASSFLAGPTDTQYF. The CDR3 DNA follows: TGTGCCAGCAGCTTCCTGGCAGGGCCCACAGATACGCAGTATTTT.

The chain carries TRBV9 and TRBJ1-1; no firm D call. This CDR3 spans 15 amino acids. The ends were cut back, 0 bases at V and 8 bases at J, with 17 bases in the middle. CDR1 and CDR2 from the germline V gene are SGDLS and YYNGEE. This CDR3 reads CASSVGEGDFGEAFF. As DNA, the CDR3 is TGTGCCAGCAGCGTAGGAGAGGGAGACTTCGGGGAAGCTTTCTTT.

The CDR3 bases are TGTGCCAGCAGCGGAGATTACGAGCAGTACTTC. This codes for CASSGDYEQYF. The chain employs TRBV9 and TRBJ2-7; no clear D. Germline values: CDR1 SGDLS, CDR2 YYNGEE. The CDR3 spans 11 residues. V was pared by 3 bases and J by 4 bases, with 5 bases between.

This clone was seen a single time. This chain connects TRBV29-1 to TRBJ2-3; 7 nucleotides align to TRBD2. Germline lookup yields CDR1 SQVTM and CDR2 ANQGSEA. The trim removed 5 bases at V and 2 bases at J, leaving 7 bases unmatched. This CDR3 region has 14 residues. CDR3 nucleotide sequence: TGCAGCGTTTATCGTAGCGGGTTCACAGATACGCAGTATTTT. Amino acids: CSVYRSGFTDTQYF.

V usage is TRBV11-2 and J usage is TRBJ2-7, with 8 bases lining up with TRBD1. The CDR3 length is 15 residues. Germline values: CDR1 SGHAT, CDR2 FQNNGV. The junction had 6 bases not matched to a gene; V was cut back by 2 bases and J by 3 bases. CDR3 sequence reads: CASSLIGQGVYEQYF. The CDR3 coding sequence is TGTGCCAGCAGCTTAATTGGACAGGGTGTCTACGAGCAGTACTTC.